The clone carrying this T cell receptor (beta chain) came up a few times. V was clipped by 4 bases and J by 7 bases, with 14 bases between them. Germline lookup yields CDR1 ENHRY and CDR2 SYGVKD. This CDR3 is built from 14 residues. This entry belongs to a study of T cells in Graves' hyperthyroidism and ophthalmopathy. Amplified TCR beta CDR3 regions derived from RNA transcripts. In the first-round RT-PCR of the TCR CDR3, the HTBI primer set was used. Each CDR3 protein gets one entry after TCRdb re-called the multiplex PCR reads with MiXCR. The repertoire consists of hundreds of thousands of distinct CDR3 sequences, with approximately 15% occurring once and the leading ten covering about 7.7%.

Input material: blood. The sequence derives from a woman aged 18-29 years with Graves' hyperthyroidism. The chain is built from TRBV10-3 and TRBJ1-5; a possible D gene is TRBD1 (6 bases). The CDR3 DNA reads TGTGCCATCAGTGCGGGGACACCAGGGCAGCCCCAGCATTTT. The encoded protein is CAISAGTPGQPQHF.